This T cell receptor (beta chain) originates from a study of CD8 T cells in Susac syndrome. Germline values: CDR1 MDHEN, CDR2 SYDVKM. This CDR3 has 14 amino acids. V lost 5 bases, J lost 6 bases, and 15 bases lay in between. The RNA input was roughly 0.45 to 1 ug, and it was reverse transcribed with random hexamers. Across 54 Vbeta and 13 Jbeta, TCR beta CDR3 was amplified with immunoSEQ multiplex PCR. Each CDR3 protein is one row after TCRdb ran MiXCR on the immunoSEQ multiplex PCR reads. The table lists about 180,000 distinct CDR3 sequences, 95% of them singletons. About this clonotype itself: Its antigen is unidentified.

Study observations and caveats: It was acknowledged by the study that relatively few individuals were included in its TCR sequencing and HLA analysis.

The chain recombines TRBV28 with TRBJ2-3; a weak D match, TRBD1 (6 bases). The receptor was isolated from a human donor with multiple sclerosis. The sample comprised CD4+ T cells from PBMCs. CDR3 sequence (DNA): TGTGCCAGCAGTAGGACAGTGACTCGGGATACGCAGTATTTT. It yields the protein CASSRTVTRDTQYF. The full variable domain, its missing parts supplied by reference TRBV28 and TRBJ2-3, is DVKVTQSSRYLVKRTGEKVFLECVQDMDHENMFWYRQDPGLGLRLIYFSYDVKMKEKGDIPEGYSVSREKKERFSLILESASTNQTSMYLCASSRTVTRDTQYFGPGTRLTVL.